What follows are 13 T cell receptor beta chains derived from one specimen sequenced in a study of beta chain features in type 1 diabetes. Study findings and constraints: Type 1 diabetes patients had TCRB CDR3s that were shorter (moderately but significantly so) in all four CD4+ subsets.

Antigens of these TCRs are unknown. The whole isolated RNA underwent reverse transcription, so sequencing captured expressed TCRB transcripts. The assay was immunoSEQ multiplex PCR, and TCRdb's table has in-frame clones only and misses some. The table shows hundreds of thousands of clones, with 15% occurring only once. Source material: naive CD4+ T cells from blood. The receptors were sampled from a man aged 18 to 29 with type 1 diabetes.

This clone was observed a few times. J is TRBJ2-4 and V is TRBV5-1; TRBD1 is a possible D gene (5 bases). The germline V gene has CDR1 SGHRS and CDR2 YFSETQ. CDR3 length: 14 amino acids. Between the trimmed V and J ends, which lost 4 bases and 7 bases, there was a span of 15 bases. The CDR3 DNA reads as TGCGCCAGCAGCACCGGTGGGGCTGGGAACATTCAGTACTTC. Its translation is CASSTGGAGNIQYF.

The chain carries TRBV19 and TRBJ2-3; 9 bases line up with TRBD2. In germline, CDR1 is LNHDA, CDR2 SQIVND (reference sequence). This CDR3 region has 13 residues. J lost 3 bases, V lost 8 bases, and 3 bases had no gene match. The CDR3 DNA follows: TGTGCCAGTGAGGCGGGAGGGACAGATACGCAGTATTTT. Amino acids: CASEAGGTDTQYF.

The rearrangement uses TRBV7-9 and TRBJ1-2; maybe TRBD1 (5 bases). Trimming cost V 1 base and J 5 bases, with 8 bases left between them. Germline CDR1 reads SEHNR; CDR2 reads FQNEAQ (reference sequence). CDR3 length: 13 amino acids. DNA of the CDR3: TGTGCCAGCAGCTTAGGGGGCACATATGGCTACACCTTC. Encoded protein: CASSLGGTYGYTF.

The rearrangement uses TRBV9 and TRBJ2-3; 9 bases line up with TRBD2. CDR3 size: 17 residues. V gave up 4 bases and J gave up 4 bases; unmatched junction bases: 13. Germline values: CDR1 SGDLS, CDR2 YYNGEE. The CDR3 nucleotides read TGTGCCAGCAGCCCGAGTGTGGGCGGGGGGGCATCAGATACGCAGTATTTT. Its translation is CASSPSVGGGASDTQYF.

The chain has TRBV18 and TRBJ1-1; 8 nucleotides agree with TRBD1. Unmatched junction bases numbered 11, after V lost 4 bases and J lost 1 base. Germline lookup yields CDR1 KGHSH and CDR2 LQKENI. The CDR3 has 17 residues. CDR3 nucleotides: TGTGCCAGCTCACACAGAAAGGACAGGGTTTGGAACACTGAAGCTTTCTTT. This encodes CASSHRKDRVWNTEAFF.

The chain carries TRBV13 and TRBJ2-3, with TRBD2 identical over 14 bases. V was pared by 5 bases and J by 5 bases, with 9 bases of the junction left unmatched. The germline V gene encodes CDR1 PRHDT and CDR2 FYEKMQ (reference sequence). The CDR3 has 17 residues. The CDR3 reads CASSPLTSGGAGDTQYF. CDR3 nucleotide sequence: TGTGCCAGCAGCCCACTGACTAGCGGGGGGGCGGGAGATACGCAGTATTTT.

This rearrangement joins TRBV4-3 to TRBJ1-5, with 9 bases lining up with TRBD1. Unmatched junction bases numbered 4, after V lost 2 bases and J lost 5 bases. The germline CDR1 and CDR2 sequences are LGHNA and YSLEER. The CDR3 loop spans 15 amino acids. The CDR3 bases are TGCGCCAGCAGCCAAAGGACAGGGGCTTATCAGCCCCAGCATTTT. It translates to CASSQRTGAYQPQHF.

In this sample, this clone turned up a few times. The chain couples TRBV7-9 to TRBJ1-5; 9 nucleotides agree with TRBD1. Unmatched junction bases numbered 7, after V lost 5 bases and J lost 5 bases. Germline V CDR1 and CDR2: SEHNR, FQNEAQ (reference sequence). This CDR3 contains 15 residues. The CDR3 DNA is TGTGCCAGCAGCCCGGGACAGGGTCTGGATCAGCCCCAGCATTTT. This translates into CASSPGQGLDQPQHF. The full variable domain, with the rest looked up from reference TRBV7-9 and TRBJ1-5, is DTGVSQNPRHKITKRGQNVTFRCDPISEHNRLYWYRQTLGQGPEFLTYFQNEAQLEKSRLLSDRFSAERPKGSFSTLEIQRTEQGDSAMYLCASSPGQGLDQPQHFGDGTRLSIL.

This clone was recorded a few times. The same CDR3 also results from other DNA sequences found in this sample. This chain uses TRBV5-1 with TRBJ1-1, with D tentatively TRBD1 (6 bases). Germline loops: CDR1 SGHRS, CDR2 YFSETQ. V lost 2 bases and J 8 bases, leaving 10 bases between the germline ends. This CDR3 has 12 residues. The CDR3 region has the DNA TGCGCCAGCAGCTTAACCGGGACAGAAGCTTTCTTT. This encodes CASSLTGTEAFF.

This clone was seen more than once but under ten times. V gene TRBV2 combines with J gene TRBJ2-4, with 7 bases that match TRBD2. The CDR3 loop spans 13 amino acids. After removal of 6 bases from V and 4 bases from J, the junction contained 3 bases not matched to a gene. CDR1 is SNHLY, CDR2 FYNNEI, per germline. CDR3 loop: CASSRDYKNIQYF. The DNA of the CDR3 is TGTGCCAGCAGCCGGGACTATAAAAACATTCAGTACTTC.

This clone was observed a handful of times. The chain joins TRBV2 to TRBJ2-7; 8 bases are a match to TRBD2. From germline, CDR1 is SNHLY and CDR2 FYNNEI. The CDR3 length is 16 residues. The J segment lost 3 bases and the V segment lost 2 bases, leaving 9 bases of the junction unmatched. DNA of the CDR3: TGTGCCAGCAGTGAAAAGGCGGGAGGTATGCACTACGAGCAGTACTTC. This codes for CASSEKAGGMHYEQYF.

The gene calls are TRBV6-5 and TRBJ2-4; D may be TRBD1 (6 bases). Trimming removed 6 bases at V and 11 bases at J, with 20 bases between. The CDR3 totals 14 residues. The V gene's germline CDR1 is MNHEY and CDR2 SVGAGI. The CDR3 sequence: CASRAGTPRLVQYF. The DNA of the CDR3 is TGTGCCAGCAGGGCCGGGACACCCCGATTAGTTCAGTACTTC.

This clone was counted only a few times. V gene TRBV6-5 combines with J gene TRBJ2-2; 7 bases are a match to TRBD2. In germline, CDR1 is MNHEY, CDR2 SVGAGI. V was pared by 4 bases and J by 3 bases, with 8 bases of the junction left unmatched. The CDR3 is 16 residues long. The CDR3 DNA is TGTGCCAGCAGTTCAGCCGTCGGGGGGTACACCGGGGAGCTGTTTTTT. It codes for CASSSAVGGYTGELFF.